This TCR beta chain stems from a study of blood T cell repertoires in COVID-19. Original analysis: Amplification with reference gene primers provided the estimates of nucleated cell counts. Assay: immunoSEQ multiplex PCR; the TCRdb copy retains only in-frame clones and omits some. The V and J calls and the clone size are those of that table, but D and trimming were determined from the DNA. The table has around 310,000 clones, roughly 90% seen once; the top ten hold approximately 4%. This receptor was taken from a woman aged 45-65 years with active or convalescent COVID-19. Material for sequencing was peripheral blood.

Written as DNA, the CDR3 is TGTGCCAGCAGTCTTCGAGGGATCACAAACTATGGCTACACCTTC. Residues: CASSLRGITNYGYTF. The V and J genes are TRBV27 and TRBJ1-2; D unclear. CDR3 size: 15 residues. The V end was cut by 5 bases, the J end by 2 bases, with 15 bases between. The germline V gene has CDR1 MNHEY and CDR2 SMNVEV (reference sequence).